This TCR beta chain was recorded in a study of cytomegalovirus exposure and HLA in healthy donors. Libraries were prepared by immunoSEQ multiplex PCR; TCRdb keeps only in-frame clonotypes and omits some of them. The data contain about 280,000 clones, 88% of them seen just once; the ten biggest clones take up about 0.99%. The clonotype comes from a young woman in good health and CMV-seronegative. Sequencing used PBMCs.

CDR3 in amino acids: CASKLDVADTQYF. The CDR3 DNA follows: TGTGCCAGCAAACTAGATGTGGCAGATACGCAGTATTTT. The chain recombines TRBV5-4 with TRBJ2-3, with D tentatively TRBD2 (5 bases). CDR3 size: 13 residues. Looked up from germline, CDR1 is SGHNT and CDR2 is YYREEE (reference sequence). V was clipped by 6 bases and J by 4 bases, with 12 bases between them. Drawing the rest from reference TRBV5-4 and TRBJ2-3, the complete variable domain is ETGVTQSPTHLIKTRGQQVTLRCSSQSGHNTVSWYQQALGQGPQFIFQYYREEENGRGNFPPRFSGLQFPNYSSELNVNALELDDSALYLCASKLDVADTQYFGPGTRLTVL.